This T cell receptor (beta chain) was identified during a study of CD8+ T cells in alopecia areata. In the study overall: Among treated patients, oral tofacitinib was administered at 5 to 10 mg twice daily. Tofacitinib therapy lasting 6 to 18 months was followed by 6 months off drug.

The CDR3 is 13 residues long. The V end lost 10 bases, the J end lost 6 bases, and 17 bases lay between the germline ends. CDR1 and CDR2 from the germline V gene are MDHEN and SYDVKM. Lesional scalp tissue (obtained by punch biopsy) and peripheral blood were collected from alopecia areata patients. Extracted from the samples, RNA was reverse transcribed into cDNA to serve as the sequencing template. This table comes from immunoSEQ multiplex PCR, and its TCRdb copy is limited to in-frame clones, with some not included. This sample yields around 69,000 clones, of which approximately 61% are seen a single time; around a sixth belongs to the top ten.

The sequence derives from a human donor with alopecia areata. The starting material was CD8+ T cells sorted from blood, obtained at week 0. The V gene is TRBV28, the J gene TRBJ2-3; D is unresolved. The CDR3 here is CAINRVHGDTQYF. The CDR3 DNA sequence: TGTGCCATTAATAGGGTCCACGGCGATACGCAGTATTTT.